These 16 T cell receptor beta chains were sequenced from one sample in a study of persistence of HIV-infected CD4 T cells. No antigen is known for these receptors. Sequencing used immunoSEQ version 4 in survey mode. Sequencing was performed with immunoSEQ multiplex PCR; in TCRdb, only in-frame clones are kept and a portion is missing. The sample records 30,000 to 35,000 clones, roughly 82% being singletons. Cells were stimulated with CMV-infected fibroblast lysates at 10 ug/mL. Sorted nonresponding memory CD4+ T cells were CD40L-negative, CD69-negative, CD45RO-high. The sequencing here drew on CD4+ T cells sorted from PBMCs after roughly 20-hour stimulation, taken from a patient who received antiretroviral therapy. The receptors were sampled from an adult man with HIV who was CMV-seropositive.

The chain employs TRBV5-1 and TRBJ1-2; maybe TRBD1 (6 bases). Germline V CDR1 and CDR2: SGHRS, YFSETQ. V shed 4 bases and J shed 7 bases, with 20 bases lying between them. There are 15 residues in the CDR3. This CDR3 is CASSPPGRGDIGYTF. Here the CDR3 DNA reads TGCGCCAGCAGCCCCCCTGGCAGGGGAGATATTGGCTACACCTTC.

This clone is a singleton in its sample. The chain has TRBV5-1 and TRBJ2-5; 10 nucleotides align to TRBD1. In germline, CDR1 is SGHRS, CDR2 YFSETQ. The junction had 4 bases not matched to a gene; V was cut back by 0 bases and J by 2 bases. The CDR3 has 16 amino acids. The chain's CDR3 is CASSLAGTGDQETQYF. For the CDR3, the DNA is TGCGCCAGCAGCTTGGCCGGGACAGGGGATCAAGAGACCCAGTACTTC.

The chain links TRBV19 to TRBJ1-1; D remains unclear. From germline, CDR1 is LNHDA and CDR2 SQIVND (reference sequence). The V and J ends lost 3 bases and 2 bases respectively, with 10 bases between them. This CDR3 is built from 14 residues. The CDR3 sequence is CASSIGLLNTEAFF. DNA of the CDR3: TGTGCCAGTAGTATTGGGCTTTTAAACACTGAAGCTTTCTTT.

This chain connects TRBV7-9 to TRBJ2-5; D may correspond to TRBD1 or TRBD2 (5 bases each). V lost 2 bases and J lost 7, with 14 bases in between. The CDR3 runs to 14 residues. Germline V gives CDR1 SEHNR, CDR2 FQNEAQ (reference sequence). The DNA of the CDR3 is TGTGCCAGCAGCTTATTGGGGGATATGGGGACCCAGTACTTC. It encodes CASSLLGDMGTQYF.

This clone is a singleton in its sample. This chain links TRBV6-4 with TRBJ1-2; maybe TRBD1 (5 bases). The CDR3 has 12 amino acids. Trimming shortened V by 2 bases and J by 7 bases, and 8 bases separated the two germline ends. Per germline, CDR1 MRHNA and CDR2 SNTAGT. The CDR3 here is CASSDGGLGYTF. In DNA form, the CDR3 reads TGTGCCAGCAGTGACGGGGGTCTTGGCTACACCTTC.

V gene TRBV9 combines with J gene TRBJ2-1; 10 bases align to TRBD2. The length of the CDR3 is 16 residues. Germline CDR1 and CDR2: SGDLS and YYNGEE. Trimming cost V 3 bases and J 4 bases; bases outside gene matches: 7. The CDR3 DNA is TGTGCCAGCAGCGCCGGACTAGCGGCGGATTACAATGAGCAGTTCTTC. It yields the protein CASSAGLAADYNEQFF.

V gene TRBV5-1 combines with J gene TRBJ2-5, with D possibly matching TRBD2 (5 bases). V lost 0 bases and J 4 bases, leaving 10 bases between the germline ends. From germline, CDR1 is SGHRS and CDR2 YFSETQ. The length of the CDR3 is 14 residues. The CDR3 DNA is TGCGCCAGCAGCTTGGCCGTGGCGGGAGAGACCCAGTACTTC. It specifies CASSLAVAGETQYF.

The rearrangement uses TRBV5-1 and TRBJ2-7, with TRBD1 identical over 7 bases. J was trimmed by 2 bases and V by 2 bases; bases with no gene match: 4. Germline V gene data show CDR1 as SGHRS and CDR2 as YFSETQ. This CDR3 has 14 residues. The CDR3 DNA reads TGCGCCAGCAGCTTACTGACAGGGCCCTACGAGCAGTACTTC. This encodes CASSLLTGPYEQYF.

J is TRBJ2-5 and V is TRBV15; 7 bases match TRBD1. The CDR3 sequence is 15 residues long. CDR1 and CDR2 (germline): LNHNV, YYDKDF (reference sequence). V lost 5 bases and J lost 5; bases outside the gene matches: 11. In DNA form, the CDR3 reads TGTGCCACCAGCCTGAACTTAGGGGGCCCGGAGACCCAGTACTTC. It encodes CATSLNLGGPETQYF.

The chain recombines TRBV5-4 with TRBJ2-2; 9 bases fit TRBD2. CDR3 length equals 16 residues. Germline V lookup: CDR1 SGHNT, CDR2 YYREEE (reference sequence). The J segment lost 6 bases and the V segment lost 4 bases, leaving 10 bases of the junction unmatched. The CDR3 reads CASSRARGGVAGELFF. The DNA of the CDR3 is TGTGCCAGCAGCAGGGCGCGCGGGGGGGTGGCCGGGGAGCTGTTTTTT.

CDR3 loop: CASSRGDYGYTF. In nucleotides, the CDR3 is TGTGCCAGCTCACGGGGGGACTATGGCTACACCTTC. The chain has TRBV18 and TRBJ1-2; weak D call: TRBD1 (5 bases). This CDR3 comprises 12 residues. V lost 4 bases and J 3 bases, leaving 6 bases between the germline ends. Germline values: CDR1 KGHSH, CDR2 LQKENI.

V usage is TRBV19 and J usage is TRBJ1-2; unclear D gene. CDR3 size: 14 residues. V was trimmed by 9 bases and J by 7 bases, leaving 21 bases between them. The V gene's germline CDR1 is LNHDA and CDR2 SQIVND (reference sequence). The CDR3 reads CASIQSARLGGYTF. CDR3 nucleotide sequence: TGTGCCAGCATACAGTCTGCTAGGCTAGGTGGCTACACCTTC.

The chain has TRBV30 and TRBJ2-3, with D unresolved. Trimming took off 2 bases at V and 6 bases at J, with 9 bases between the two ends. Germline V gene sequence: CDR1 GTSNPN, CDR2 SVGIG (reference sequence). The CDR3 is made up of 12 amino acids. CDR3 in DNA: TGTGCCTGGAGTTCATCCCCCGATACGCAGTATTTT. As protein: CAWSSSPDTQYF. The full variable domain, completed using reference TRBV30 and TRBJ2-3, is SQTIHQWPATLVQPVGSPLSLECTVEGTSNPNLYWYRQAAGRGLQLLFYSVGIGQISSEVPQNLSASRPQDRQFILSSKKLLLSDSGFYLCAWSSSPDTQYFGPGTRLTVL.

The CDR3 DNA reads TGTGCCAGCAGCCGGTACCTGGGTCGAAACACTGAAGCTTTCTTT. It specifies CASSRYLGRNTEAFF. The chain uses TRBV4-2 and TRBJ1-1; D remains unclear. There are 15 residues in the CDR3. CDR1 and CDR2 from the germline V gene are LGHNA and YNFKEQ. Trimming took off 4 bases at V and 2 bases at J, with 14 bases between the two ends.

Written as DNA, the CDR3 is TGTGCCAGTAGTAGCGGGACGTTGGGGAATGAAAAACTGTTTTTT. Amino acid sequence: CASSSGTLGNEKLFF. This chain joins TRBV19 and TRBJ1-4, with a possible D match to TRBD1 (5 bases). CDR1 is LNHDA and CDR2 is SQIVND in the germline V gene (reference sequence). The length of the CDR3 is 15 residues. V was cut by 4 bases and J by 5 bases, with 14 bases left in between.

The rearrangement links TRBV5-1 to TRBJ1-4; 7 nucleotides match TRBD1. The CDR3 is 14 amino acids. The germline V gene has CDR1 SGHRS and CDR2 YFSETQ. With V trimmed by 5 bases and J by 5 bases, 6 bases remained unmatched. CDR3 coding DNA: TGCGCCAGCAGGCCGGGACAGAGAAATGAAAAACTGTTTTTT. It specifies CASRPGQRNEKLFF.